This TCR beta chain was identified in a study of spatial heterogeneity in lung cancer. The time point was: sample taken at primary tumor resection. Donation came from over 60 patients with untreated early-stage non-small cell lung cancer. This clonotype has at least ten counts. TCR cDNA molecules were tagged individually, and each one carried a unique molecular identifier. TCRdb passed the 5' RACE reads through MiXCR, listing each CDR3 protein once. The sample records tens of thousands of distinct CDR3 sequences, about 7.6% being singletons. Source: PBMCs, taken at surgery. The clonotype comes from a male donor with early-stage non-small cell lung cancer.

The DNA for the CDR3 is TGTGCCATCAGAATACCCCTAGAGGAAAACTATGGCTACACCTTC. Translation: CAIRIPLEENYGYTF. V usage is TRBV10-3 and J usage is TRBJ1-2; no firm D call. Germline-derived CDR1 and CDR2 are ENHRY and SYGVKD. Trimming took 6 bases from V and 2 from J, leaving 16 bases between them. This CDR3 has 15 amino acids.